These 15 T cell receptor beta chains were sequenced from one sample in a study of CD8+CD57+ T cells in acquired aplastic anemia. According to the study, genomic DNA was the template for TCR beta VDJ and CDR3 profiling. TCRdb independently ran MiXCR on the reads; one entry per CDR3 protein. The sample records hundreds of thousands of distinct CDR3 sequences, approximately 33% being singletons. Patients chosen for sequencing had shown CD8+CD57+ cell expansion by flow cytometry. The sample comprised sorted CD4+, CD8+, or CD8+CD57+ T cells (not recorded which) from PBMCs. These receptors came from a human donor with aplastic anemia.

This clonotype was detected ten times or more. V usage is TRBV2 and J usage is TRBJ1-5; no definite D call. The CDR3 is 9 residues long. V was trimmed by 7 bases and J by 5 bases, leaving 0 bases between them. CDR1 is SNHLY, CDR2 FYNNEI, per germline. The CDR3 DNA is TGTGCCAGCAATCAGCCCCAGCATTTT. Amino acids: CASNQPQHF.

The chain uses TRBV5-1 and TRBJ1-2; D is unresolved. This CDR3 has 15 residues. CDR1 is SGHRS and CDR2 is YFSETQ in the germline V gene. Trimming shortened V by 0 bases and J by 4 bases, and 13 bases separated the two germline ends. CDR3 coding DNA: TGCGCCAGCAGCTTGGGGCACCCGAGCACCTATGGCTACACCTTC. Translating gives CASSLGHPSTYGYTF.

The chain links TRBV29-1 to TRBJ2-5; D gene uncertain. Looked up from germline, CDR1 is SQVTM and CDR2 is ANQGSEA. This CDR3 comprises 14 residues. V was shortened by 1 base and J by 1 base, with 10 bases between the two germline ends. CDR3 DNA sequence: TGCAGCGTTGAAGGTGGACGGCTCCAAGAGACCCAGTACTTC. Protein: CSVEGGRLQETQYF.

This chain links TRBV24-1 with TRBJ2-7, with 13 bases that match TRBD2. The trim removed 9 bases at V and 4 bases at J, leaving 2 bases unmatched. This CDR3 region has 13 residues. The germline V gene encodes CDR1 KGHDR and CDR2 SFDVKD. The CDR3 protein is CATRTSGSYEQYF. CDR3 nucleotide sequence: TGTGCCACCCGGACTAGCGGGAGTTACGAGCAGTACTTC.

A remark on this clonotype: A clone one base away is much larger, so this may be a read error. The chain combines TRBV2 with TRBJ2-5; D call uncertain. The CDR3 runs 14 residues. V lost 7 bases, J lost 2 bases, and 14 bases lay in between. Germline loops: CDR1 SNHLY, CDR2 FYNNEI. DNA of the CDR3: TGTGCCAGCATTTATGCGGTGGCTCAAGAGACCCAGTACTTC. It yields the protein CASIYAVAQETQYF.

The CDR3 nucleotides read TGCGCCAGCAGCCAAGACCTCACCGGACTTAACTATGGCTACACCTTC. Its translation is CASSQDLTGLNYGYTF. J is TRBJ1-2 and V is TRBV4-1; no clear D. CDR1 and CDR2 from the germline V gene are MGHRA and YSYEKL. The CDR3 is 16 residues long. V dropped 0 bases and J dropped 1 base, with 12 bases sitting between them.

The chain links TRBV7-8 to TRBJ2-1; 8 bases fit TRBD2. Germline V gene lookup returns CDR1 SGHVS and CDR2 FQNEAQ. The CDR3 loop spans 14 amino acids. V lost 5 bases and J lost 3; bases outside the gene matches: 3. CDR3 in DNA: TGTGCCAGCAGCCTACGGGAGGGCTACAATGAGCAGTTCTTC. Its protein product is CASSLREGYNEQFF.

In this sample, this clonotype turned up once. The J gene is TRBJ2-6, the V gene TRBV2, with unresolved D. This CDR3 has 14 amino acids. V was shortened by 6 bases and J by 4 bases, with 10 bases between the two germline ends. Per the germline V gene, CDR1 is SNHLY and CDR2 is FYNNEI. The DNA for the CDR3 is TGTGCCAGCAGACGATCGACAGGGGCCAACGTCCTGACTTTC. It specifies CASRRSTGANVLTF.

This clonotype was counted only a few times. This sequence may be a read error, since a much larger clone differs from it by one base. V gene TRBV20-1 combines with J gene TRBJ2-5; 10 bases are shared with TRBD1. V was pared by 3 bases and J by 5 bases, with 6 bases of the junction left unmatched. The CDR3 is 14 amino acids. CDR1 DFQATT and CDR2 SNEGSKA come from the germline V gene (reference sequence). The CDR3 loop reads CSASPSGQGETQYF. As DNA, the CDR3 is TGCAGTGCTAGTCCGTCGGGACAGGGGGAGACCCAGTACTTC.

This clonotype came up once. A single base separates this from a much larger clone, so it may be a read error. This likely comes from a read error, as the CDR3 has no conserved phenylalanine or tryptophan at its end. This rearrangement joins TRBV25-1 to TRBJ2-7; 12 nucleotides agree with TRBD2. The CDR3 spans 16 residues. The V and J ends lost 6 bases and 4 bases, in that order; junction bases with no gene match: 10. Germline-derived CDR1 and CDR2 are MGHDK and SYGVNS. The CDR3: CASSLTGLAGGYEQYL. The CDR3 coding sequence is TGTGCCAGCAGCTTAACGGGGCTAGCGGGAGGGTACGAGCAGTACCTC.

In regard to this clonotype: Sequence at one end of the junction differs from germline and may be a read error. The rearrangement uses TRBV10-2 and TRBJ1-3; D is unclear. The germline gives CDR1 WSHSY, CDR2 SAAADI. CDR3 length equals 17 residues. The CDR3 bases are TGTGCCAGCAGTTACCCCCGGTTGAGGGACTCTGGAAACACCATATATTTT. This encodes CASSYPRLRDSGNTIYF.

This clonotype was seen ten or more times. The chain joins TRBV19 to TRBJ2-5; D is unresolved. The V gene lost 2 bases and the J gene lost 1 base, with 11 bases spanning the gap. The germline V gene has CDR1 LNHDA and CDR2 SQIVND (reference sequence). The CDR3 is made up of 15 amino acids. CDR3 amino acids: CASSIRWQTQETQYF. As DNA, the CDR3 is TGTGCCAGTAGTATAAGGTGGCAGACCCAAGAGACCCAGTACTTC. Full variable domain (remainder filled in from reference TRBV19 and TRBJ2-5): DGGITQSPKYLFRKEGQNVTLSCEQNLNHDAMYWYRQDPGQGLRLIYYSQIVNDFQKGDIAEGYSVSREKKESFPLTVTSAQKNPTAFYLCASSIRWQTQETQYFGPGTRLLVL.

This clonotype was seen repeatedly, ten times or more. V usage is TRBV29-1 and J usage is TRBJ2-1, with D perhaps being TRBD1 or TRBD2 (5 bases each). CDR1 and CDR2 from the germline V gene are SQVTM and ANQGSEA. The CDR3 has 13 amino acids. V shed 3 bases and J shed 1 base, with 7 bases lying between them. CDR3 residues: CSVEGDSYNEQFF. The CDR3 DNA follows: TGCAGCGTTGAGGGGGATTCCTACAATGAGCAGTTCTTC.

V usage is TRBV7-9 and J usage is TRBJ1-2; 7 nucleotides line up with TRBD1. J gave up 6 bases and V 5 bases, and 12 bases lay outside the gene matches. The CDR3 is 15 amino acids. From germline, CDR1 is SEHNR and CDR2 FQNEAQ (reference sequence). As DNA, the CDR3 is TGTGCCAGCAGCCTGGGCCTCGACAGGGAGGATGGCTACACCTTC. Residues: CASSLGLDREDGYTF. Combining the CDR3 with reference TRBV7-9 and TRBJ1-2 gives the whole variable domain DTGVSQNPRHKITKRGQNVTFRCDPISEHNRLYWYRQTLGQGPEFLTYFQNEAQLEKSRLLSDRFSAERPKGSFSTLEIQRTEQGDSAMYLCASSLGLDREDGYTFGSGTRLTVV.

In its sample, this clonotype was seen many times. The chain couples TRBV10-3 to TRBJ2-7, with TRBD1 as a possible D gene (6 bases). The CDR3 has 17 amino acids. V was trimmed by 3 bases and J by 6 bases, leaving 24 bases between them. Germline V gives CDR1 ENHRY, CDR2 SYGVKD. In DNA, the CDR3 is TGTGCCATCAGTGAAAATCTAGGAACAGGGTCTAGAGGCGAGCAGTACTTC. Translation: CAISENLGTGSRGEQYF.